The 17 T cell receptor beta chains reported below all come from one sample, sequenced in a study of T cells in narcolepsy. Profiled with immunoSEQ multiplex PCR; TCRdb holds only in-frame clones, not every one. In the table there are over 25,000 clones, roughly 90% of which are singletons. Sequencing was done on a sample of CD45RA- memory CD4+ T cells from PBMCs. Receptors were obtained from a human donor with narcolepsy.

This clone appeared once. J is TRBJ1-1 and V is TRBV11-3; D is ambiguous. V shed 3 bases and J shed 2 bases, with 7 bases lying between them. This CDR3 comprises 13 residues. The germline CDR1 and CDR2 sequences are SGHNT and YENEEA. The CDR3 region is CASSLGGNTEAFF. CDR3 sequence (DNA): TGTGCCAGCAGCTTGGGCGGAAACACTGAAGCTTTCTTT.

V usage is TRBV18 and J usage is TRBJ2-3, with D maybe TRBD2 (6 bases). Germline-derived CDR1 and CDR2 are KGHSH and LQKENI. CDR3 length: 15 amino acids. V dropped 1 base and J dropped 2 bases, with 10 bases sitting between them. As DNA, the CDR3 is TGTGCCAGCTCACCACGGAGGGACTTCACAGATACGCAGTATTTT. It yields the protein CASSPRRDFTDTQYF.

The chain recombines TRBV14 with TRBJ1-1; no definite D call. CDR1 is SGHDN, CDR2 FVKESK, per germline. This CDR3 comprises 16 residues. The V and J ends lost 0 bases and 2 bases respectively, with 13 bases between them. CDR3 residues: CASSQDSYSDNTEAFF. The CDR3 nucleotides read TGTGCCAGCAGCCAAGACAGTTACAGTGATAACACTGAAGCTTTCTTT.

The chain carries TRBV7-8 and TRBJ2-5; D perhaps matches TRBD1 (6 bases). The CDR3 covers 16 residues. In germline, CDR1 is SGHVS, CDR2 FQNEAQ. With 5 bases removed from V and 4 bases from J, the gap between germline ends came to 20 bases. The CDR3 DNA is TGTGCCAGCAGCCCCGACTTAGGGGGAAGGGGAGAGACCCAGTACTTC. It is translated as CASSPDLGGRGETQYF.

The chain joins TRBV5-6 to TRBJ2-1, with 11 nucleotides matching TRBD2. This CDR3 is built from 16 residues. Germline-derived CDR1 and CDR2 are SGHDT and YYEEEE. V gave up 4 bases and J gave up 3 bases; unmatched junction bases: 6. The CDR3 is CASSPRLAGGYNEQFF. CDR3 coding DNA: TGTGCCAGCAGCCCCCGGCTAGCGGGAGGCTACAATGAGCAGTTCTTC.

This clone has only a few counts. The chain couples TRBV7-2 to TRBJ1-6; 8 bases align to TRBD1. The CDR3 runs to 15 residues. Trimming removed 1 base from V and 14 bases from J; junction bases left unmatched: 10. Per the germline V gene, CDR1 is SGHTA and CDR2 is FQGNSA. The CDR3 loop reads CASSLDGPGGSALHF. CDR3 coding DNA: TGTGCCAGCAGCTTAGACGGGCCAGGGGGCTCGGCCCTCCACTTT.

This chain joins TRBV10-3 and TRBJ2-5; D ambiguous. CDR1 is ENHRY, CDR2 SYGVKD, per germline. The CDR3 loop spans 12 amino acids. Trimming pared 5 bases from V and 1 base from J, leaving 5 bases between. CDR3 nucleotide sequence: TGTGCCATCAGTCCGTCCCAAGAGACCCAGTACTTC. It yields the protein CAISPSQETQYF.

A single count supports this clone. J is TRBJ1-5 and V is TRBV7-9; maybe TRBD1 (5 bases). The CDR3 loop spans 16 amino acids. The germline V and J ends were trimmed by 4 bases and 2 bases, with 15 bases remaining between them. CDR1 SEHNR and CDR2 FQNEAQ come from the germline V gene (reference sequence). In DNA form, the CDR3 reads TGTGCCAGCAGCTCCGCTGACGGGGGAGGCAATCAGCCCCAGCATTTT. It specifies CASSSADGGGNQPQHF.

The genes are TRBV5-1 and TRBJ2-7; possibly TRBD1 for D (6 bases). The V end was cut by 3 bases, the J end by 3 bases, with 13 bases between. Germline CDR1 SGHRS, CDR2 YFSETQ. There are 14 residues in the CDR3. The CDR3 DNA is TGCGCCAGCAGCTCCGGGACACCTATCTACGAGCAGTACTTC. Translating it yields CASSSGTPIYEQYF.

V and J are TRBV27 and TRBJ1-1; 11 positions match TRBD1. The germline V gene has CDR1 MNHEY and CDR2 SMNVEV (reference sequence). J lost 6 bases, V lost 2 bases, and 14 bases had no gene match. The CDR3 runs to 18 residues. CDR3 sequence reads: CASSLMSPGQGVLSEAFF. CDR3 sequence (DNA): TGTGCCAGCAGTTTAATGTCACCGGGACAGGGGGTATTGTCTGAAGCTTTCTTT.

The V and J genes are TRBV7-2 and TRBJ2-1, with D possibly TRBD2 on 5 matching bases. Germline CDR1 SGHTA, CDR2 FQGNSA. V was shortened by 5 bases and J by 5 bases, with 19 bases between the two germline ends. The CDR3 runs 16 residues. As DNA, the CDR3 is TGTGCCAGCAGCGACGCCGTTGGAGGTTCGAACAATGAGCAGTTCTTC. It encodes CASSDAVGGSNNEQFF.

The V and J genes are TRBV6-1 and TRBJ1-1; D is possibly TRBD1 (5 bases). The CDR3 runs to 13 residues. Germline V lookup: CDR1 MNHNS, CDR2 SASEGT. The V gene lost 6 bases and the J gene lost 5 bases, with 13 bases spanning the gap. The CDR3 spells CASSRVGGTEAFF. The CDR3 nucleotides read TGTGCCAGCAGCCGAGTGGGGGGAACTGAAGCTTTCTTT.

This clone was seen just once. The rearrangement uses TRBV7-2 and TRBJ2-5; 14 bases map to TRBD2. V lost 5 bases to trimming and J lost 7 bases; unmatched junction nucleotides: 6. The CDR3 length is 15 residues. Germline CDR1 SGHTA, CDR2 FQGNSA. For the CDR3, the DNA is TGTGCCAGCAGCGTCCTGACTAGCGGGGGGGCGACCCAGTACTTC. It codes for CASSVLTSGGATQYF.

This rearrangement joins TRBV6-1 to TRBJ1-4; D not certain. Trimming cost V 6 bases and J 7 bases, with 15 bases left between them. The CDR3 loop spans 14 amino acids. Germline V lookup: CDR1 MNHNS, CDR2 SASEGT. The CDR3 coding sequence is TGTGCCAGCAGCCCTACAGCGGCCCGTGAAAAACTGTTTTTT. It codes for CASSPTAAREKLFF.

This clone was seen once. The chain employs TRBV30 and TRBJ2-7; 7 nucleotides agree with TRBD2. Germline CDR1 reads GTSNPN; CDR2 reads SVGIG (reference sequence). V lost 3 bases to trimming and J lost 2 bases; unmatched junction nucleotides: 10. There are 15 residues in the CDR3. The CDR3 DNA sequence: TGTGCCTGGAGGAAAAGCGGGACCTTAGCCTACGAGCAGTACTTC. Protein: CAWRKSGTLAYEQYF. Filled out from reference TRBV30 and TRBJ2-7, the complete variable domain reads SQTIHQWPATLVQPVGSPLSLECTVEGTSNPNLYWYRQAAGRGLQLLFYSVGIGQISSEVPQNLSASRPQDRQFILSSKKLLLSDSGFYLCAWRKSGTLAYEQYFGPGTRLTVT.

The V and J genes are TRBV7-6 and TRBJ1-2; 10 nucleotides line up with TRBD1. In germline, CDR1 is SGHVS, CDR2 FNYEAQ. The CDR3 runs 14 residues. V was pared by 5 bases and J by 4 bases, with 4 bases of the junction left unmatched. CDR3 loop: CASSRDRGSYGYTF. The DNA of the CDR3 is TGTGCCAGCAGCCGGGACAGGGGAAGCTATGGCTACACCTTC.

The rearrangement joins TRBV11-2 to TRBJ1-2; no clear D. The CDR3 contains 14 residues. In germline, CDR1 is SGHAT, CDR2 FQNNGV. With 5 bases removed from V and 4 bases from J, the gap between germline ends came to 14 bases. DNA for the CDR3: TGTGCCAGCAGCCTAATGTCGAATTCCTATGGCTACACCTTC. Translated: CASSLMSNSYGYTF.